Following are 28 T cell receptor beta chains from one sample sequenced in a study of Graves' ophthalmopathy and Graves' hyperthyroidism. The sequenced template was RNA, covering the TCR beta CDR3 region. Amplification began with first-round RT-PCR using HTBI primers, then second-round multiplex PCR was performed. Using its own MiXCR run on the multiplex PCR reads, TCRdb lists one record per CDR3 protein. The sample yields 400,000 to 500,000 distinct CDR3 sequences, roughly 21% seen once. The sequencing sample was made of peripheral blood. These receptors were collected from a woman aged 18-30 years with stable Graves' hyperthyroidism.

This chain joins TRBV27 and TRBJ1-1, with D unresolved. This CDR3 has 13 residues. Trimming stripped 1 base from V and 0 bases from J, with 3 bases between. Germline lookup yields CDR1 MNHEY and CDR2 SMNVEV (reference sequence). CDR3: CASSLFMNTEAFF. The CDR3 DNA reads as TGTGCCAGCAGTTTATTTATGAACACTGAAGCTTTCTTT.

This chain uses TRBV9 with TRBJ2-6, with D possibly TRBD2 on 6 matching bases. The V gene lost 2 bases and the J gene lost 2 bases, with 8 bases spanning the gap. CDR3 size: 15 residues. Germline CDR1 is SGDLS and CDR2 is YYNGEE. In DNA form, the CDR3 reads TGTGCCAGCAGCGTCAGGGAGGCTGGGGCCAACGTCCTGACTTTC. Amino acid sequence: CASSVREAGANVLTF.

This clonotype has a handful of counts. This sequence may be a read error, since a much larger clone differs from it by one base. This sequence joins TRBV6-1 and TRBJ1-5; D is ambiguous. Germline V gene sequence: CDR1 MNHNS, CDR2 SASEGT. CDR3 size: 12 residues. The CDR3 DNA reads TGTGCCAGTCGTAGGGTCAATCAGACCCAGCATTTT. Residues: CASRRVNQTQHF.

This clonotype showed up many times. The chain couples TRBV29-1 to TRBJ2-5; D ambiguous. CDR1 is SQVTM, CDR2 ANQGSEA, per germline. Trimming stripped 7 bases from V and 4 bases from J, with 16 bases between. The CDR3 consists of 13 residues. CDR3 nucleotide sequence: TGCAGCGCCGAATGGGTAATCGGAGAGACCCAGTACTTC. It specifies CSAEWVIGETQYF. Full variable domain (outside the CDR3, taken from reference TRBV29-1 and TRBJ2-5): SAVISQKPSRDICQRGTSLTIQCQVDSQVTMMFWYRQQPGQSLTLIATANQGSEATYESGFVIDKFPISRPNLTFSTLTVSNMSPEDSSIYLCSAEWVIGETQYFGPGTRLLVL.

In its sample, this clonotype was seen many times. This sequence joins TRBV18 and TRBJ2-5; 12 nucleotides align to TRBD2. Trimming at V came to 6 bases and at J to 1 base, leaving 6 bases not matched to a gene. The CDR3 extends over 16 amino acids. Germline CDR1 KGHSH, CDR2 LQKENI. The CDR3 DNA follows: TGTGCCAGCTCGCCCGGACTAGCGGGGTCCCAAGAGACCCAGTACTTC. Translated: CASSPGLAGSQETQYF.

This clonotype has at least ten counts. V gene TRBV7-2 combines with J gene TRBJ1-2; the match to TRBD1 covers 10 bases. V was clipped by 6 bases and J by 2 bases; unmatched bases: 3. The germline V gene encodes CDR1 SGHTA and CDR2 FQGNSA. This CDR3 contains 14 residues. This CDR3 reads CASRSGQGNYGYTF. In DNA, the CDR3 is TGTGCCAGCAGATCGGGACAGGGGAACTATGGCTACACCTTC.

This clonotype was observed at least ten times. For the CDR3, the DNA is TGCAGTGTCCTGGACAAGGACAGGACCCCCGAGCAGTACTTC. This translates into CSVLDKDRTPEQYF. The chain combines TRBV20-1 with TRBJ2-7; the match to TRBD1 covers 7 bases. Germline trimming cut 7 bases from V and 6 bases from J; bases unmatched to any gene: 15. The CDR3 is 14 amino acids. Germline CDR1 DFQATT, CDR2 SNEGSKA (reference sequence).

This chain links TRBV6-2 or TRBV6-3 with TRBJ1-1, with D uncertain. Germline V CDR1 and CDR2: MNHEY, SVGEGT. The CDR3 extends over 13 amino acids. Deletions cut 11 bases from V and 0 bases from J, with 13 bases between. The CDR3 DNA reads TGTGCCGGTCGGACGGAAATGAACACTGAAGCTTTCTTT. It is translated as CAGRTEMNTEAFF.

This clonotype was observed many times. This chain joins TRBV12-3 or TRBV12-4 and TRBJ1-2; no definite D call. The CDR3 extends over 13 amino acids. Trimming shortened V by 2 bases and J by 7 bases, and 11 bases separated the two germline ends. CDR3 sequence reads: CASSLMIWGGYTF. The CDR3 DNA follows: TGTGCCAGCAGTTTAATGATCTGGGGTGGCTACACCTTC.

At least ten counts were recorded for this clonotype. The rearrangement links TRBV12-3 or TRBV12-4 to TRBJ1-5, with D unclear. The CDR3 is 13 amino acids. V dropped 5 bases and J dropped 3 bases, with 8 bases sitting between them. The CDR3 loop reads CASSPVYNQPQHF. In DNA form, the CDR3 reads TGTGCCAGCAGTCCAGTATACAATCAGCCCCAGCATTTT.

This clonotype was recorded many times. The gene calls are TRBV27 and TRBJ2-5; TRBD1 is a possible D gene (6 bases). This CDR3 comprises 15 residues. From germline, CDR1 is MNHEY and CDR2 SMNVEV (reference sequence). The V and J ends lost 4 bases and 4 bases respectively, with 16 bases between them. The CDR3 loop is CASSSWGQGTETQYF. DNA of the CDR3: TGTGCCAGCAGTTCGTGGGGCCAGGGGACAGAGACCCAGTACTTC.

This clonotype was detected ten times or more. The V and J genes are TRBV18 and TRBJ2-7; tentative D call: TRBD2 (6 bases). This CDR3 has 17 amino acids. V was clipped by 1 base and J by 2 bases, with 18 bases between them. From germline, CDR1 is KGHSH and CDR2 LQKENI. CDR3 nucleotide sequence: TGTGCCAGCTCACCACGGGCTCGGAGTAGCGGTACCTACGAGCAGTACTTC. Residues: CASSPRARSSGTYEQYF. The whole variable domain, remainder taken from reference TRBV18 and TRBJ2-7, is NAGVMQNPRHLVRRRGQEARLRCSPMKGHSHVYWYRQLPEEGLKFMVYLQKENIIDESGMPKERFSAEFPKEGPSILRIQQVVRGDSAAYFCASSPRARSSGTYEQYFGPGTRLTVT.

This clonotype was observed many times. The chain uses TRBV6-2 or TRBV6-3 and TRBJ1-5; D unclear. V was clipped by 3 bases and J by 6 bases, with 18 bases between them. The CDR3 spans 16 residues. Germline lookup yields CDR1 MNHEY and CDR2 SVGEGT. In DNA form, the CDR3 reads TGTGCCAGCAGTTATGTCGGGTCGTATTCAGGTCAGCCCCAGCATTTT. It translates to CASSYVGSYSGQPQHF.

The sample holds a few counts of this clonotype. This chain connects TRBV19 to TRBJ1-1, with 9 bases identical to TRBD1. The CDR3 contains 15 residues. CDR1 is LNHDA, CDR2 SQIVND, per germline (reference sequence). With 4 bases clipped from V and 5 bases from J, the junction kept 8 bases outside the gene matches. The CDR3 region has the DNA TGTGCCAGTAGTAAGTTGGGGACAGGGAAGACTGAAGCTTTCTTT. Protein product: CASSKLGTGKTEAFF.

This clonotype was counted ten times or more. The chain joins TRBV25-1 to TRBJ2-2; D not certain. V lost 7 bases and J 4 bases, leaving 13 bases between the germline ends. Looked up from germline, CDR1 is MGHDK and CDR2 is SYGVNS. CDR3 length equals 14 residues. CDR3 loop: CASTPPGGTGELFF. The DNA for the CDR3 is TGTGCCAGCACCCCCCCGGGCGGCACCGGGGAGCTGTTTTTT.

This clonotype has a handful of counts. The genes are TRBV5-1 and TRBJ1-2; 11 nucleotides match TRBD1. V lost 0 bases to trimming and J lost 4 bases; unmatched junction nucleotides: 2. In germline, CDR1 is SGHRS, CDR2 YFSETQ. The CDR3 runs to 15 residues. Here the CDR3 reads CASSLGTGGSYGYTF. DNA for the CDR3: TGCGCCAGCAGCTTGGGGACAGGGGGCAGCTATGGCTACACCTTC.

The table lists this clonotype with a few counts. The junction differs from germline at one of its ends, possibly a read error. The genes are TRBV13 and TRBJ2-5, with TRBD1 matching over 7 bases. The V gene's germline CDR1 is PRHDT and CDR2 FYEKMQ (reference sequence). The CDR3 is 18 residues long. This CDR3 is CASSLFSYTGRGQETKYF. The DNA of the CDR3 is TGTGCCAGCAGCTTATTTTCCTACACGGGAAGGGGGCAAGAGACCAAGTACTTC.

The table lists this clonotype with many counts. V gene TRBV5-6 combines with J gene TRBJ2-5; 10 bases agree with TRBD2. Germline V CDR1 and CDR2: SGHDT, YYEEEE. The ends lost 0 bases at V and 5 bases at J; junction bases unmatched: 7. The CDR3 has 16 amino acids. CDR3: CASSLEPSGSWETQYF. The CDR3 bases are TGTGCCAGCAGCTTGGAACCTAGCGGGAGTTGGGAGACCCAGTACTTC.

This clonotype came up many times. This chain links TRBV24-1 with TRBJ1-3; a weak D match, TRBD1 (5 bases). V lost 8 bases and J lost 5, with 12 bases in between. The CDR3 is 13 residues long. The germline CDR1 and CDR2 sequences are KGHDR and SFDVKD. The CDR3 DNA is TGTGCCACCACCAGGGCCCCGAGAAACACCATATATTTT. This translates into CATTRAPRNTIYF.

Ten or more counts support this clonotype. The V gene is TRBV5-1, the J gene TRBJ2-7; D possibly corresponds to TRBD2 (6 bases). V was clipped by 0 bases and J by 13 bases, with 11 bases between them. The CDR3 covers 11 residues. Germline V gene data show CDR1 as SGHRS and CDR2 as YFSETQ. The CDR3 coding sequence is TGCGCCAGCAGCTTGGCCGGGGACTTATACTTC. The encoded protein is CASSLAGDLYF. Filled out from reference TRBV5-1 and TRBJ2-7, the complete variable domain reads KAGVTQTPRYLIKTRGQQVTLSCSPISGHRSVSWYQQTPGQGLQFLFEYFSETQRNKGNFPGRFSGRQFSNSRSEMNVSTLELGDSALYLCASSLAGDLYFGPGTRLTVT.

In this sample, this clonotype turned up many times. The chain carries TRBV28 and TRBJ2-7; 12 nucleotides line up with TRBD2. Trimming took 10 bases from V and 4 from J; bases not matched to a gene: 5. The CDR3 runs to 13 residues. Looked up from germline, CDR1 is MDHEN and CDR2 is SYDVKM. The CDR3: CATIGLAGYEQYF. As DNA, the CDR3 is TGTGCCACCATTGGACTAGCGGGATACGAGCAGTACTTC. The whole variable domain, remainder taken from reference TRBV28 and TRBJ2-7, is DVKVTQSSRYLVKRTGEKVFLECVQDMDHENMFWYRQDPGLGLRLIYFSYDVKMKEKGDIPEGYSVSREKKERFSLILESASTNQTSMYLCATIGLAGYEQYFGPGTRLTVT.

This clonotype has a handful of counts. The chain recombines TRBV11-2 with TRBJ2-5; tentatively, D is TRBD1 (6 bases). The V gene's germline CDR1 is SGHAT and CDR2 FQNNGV. Deletions cut 8 bases from V and 0 bases from J, with 10 bases between. This CDR3 has 13 residues. The CDR3 loop reads CASGGSYQETQYF. DNA of the CDR3: TGTGCCAGCGGGGGCAGCTACCAAGAGACCCAGTACTTC.

This clonotype was counted ten times or more. This chain uses TRBV29-1 with TRBJ2-7, with a weak D call TRBD1 (6 bases). V was trimmed by 4 bases and J by 4 bases, leaving 11 bases between them. There are 12 residues in the CDR3. The germline CDR1 and CDR2 sequences are SQVTM and ANQGSEA. The chain's CDR3 is CSVAGQRYEQYF. The DNA for the CDR3 is TGCAGCGTTGCAGGACAGCGTTACGAGCAGTACTTC.

This clonotype came up many times. The CDR3 sequence is CASRKQGVQPQHF. The CDR3 nucleotides read TGTGCCAGCAGGAAACAGGGTGTTCAGCCCCAGCATTTT. The gene calls are TRBV28 and TRBJ1-5, with a possible D match to TRBD1 (6 bases). The CDR3 sequence is 13 residues long. Germline CDR1 is MDHEN and CDR2 is SYDVKM. The germline V and J ends were trimmed by 6 bases and 6 bases, with 12 bases remaining between them.

The sample holds many counts of this clonotype. V gene TRBV27 combines with J gene TRBJ2-7; D might be TRBD1 (6 bases). V shed 8 bases and J shed 4 bases, with 15 bases lying between them. The CDR3 sequence is 13 residues long. In germline, CDR1 is MNHEY, CDR2 SMNVEV (reference sequence). The CDR3 nucleotides are TGTGCCAGCTCAACCGGGACAACTTACGAGCAGTACTTC. Residues: CASSTGTTYEQYF.

This clonotype was counted between two and nine times. The genes are TRBV6-2 or TRBV6-3 and TRBJ2-7; the D gene could be TRBD1 or TRBD2 (5 bases each). CDR1 is MNHEY, CDR2 SVGEGT, per germline. The V end lost 2 bases, the J end lost 6 bases, and 20 bases lay between the germline ends. CDR3 length: 16 amino acids. For the CDR3, the DNA is TGTGCCAGCAGTTACCACCTACCCCGGACTGGGGGCGAGCAGTACTTC. This codes for CASSYHLPRTGGEQYF.

This clonotype was counted many times. The chain is built from TRBV7-8 and TRBJ2-7; weak D call: TRBD1 (6 bases). V dropped 1 base and J dropped 5 bases, with 18 bases sitting between them. This CDR3 is built from 16 residues. Germline-derived CDR1 and CDR2 are SGHVS and FQNEAQ. The CDR3 nucleotides are TGTGCCAGCAGCTTAGGTACAGGGCTCAGTTTGAACGAGCAGTACTTC. Translated, it gives CASSLGTGLSLNEQYF.

A note on this clonotype: One end of the junction varies from germline; a read error may be responsible. The CDR3 nucleotides read TGTGCCAGCAGTCCTACCGGGACTAGCGGGACTACTGCGAACTTC. Protein product: CASSPTGTSGTTANF. V and J are TRBV2 and TRBJ2-7; 13 bases are shared with TRBD2. Per the germline V gene, CDR1 is SNHLY and CDR2 is FYNNEI. The CDR3 length is 15 residues.